These T cell receptor beta chains were read from a single sample in a study of blood T cell repertoires in COVID-19. Using immunoSEQ multiplex PCR, the repertoire was profiled, and TCRdb retains in-frame clones only, with some absent. The sample contains approximately 200,000 clones, around 80% of which appear only once. Sequenced: PBMCs or T cells enriched from blood (not recorded which). The receptors stem from a man aged 60 to 69 who had recovered from COVID-19. The CDR3 runs from the conserved cysteine through the conserved F or W.

V gene: TRBV20-1; J gene: TRBJ1-2; CDR3 protein: CRAGTDYGYTF
V gene: TRBV24-1; J gene: TRBJ2-1; CDR3 protein: CATSDRTSGNEQFF
V gene: TRBV7-2; J gene: TRBJ1-1; CDR3 protein: CASSFQGWTEAFF
V gene: TRBV7-2; J gene: TRBJ1-2; CDR3 protein: CASSFTTNYGYTF
V gene: TRBV5-1; J gene: TRBJ2-3; CDR3 protein: CASSLGQTSWWYF
V gene: TRBV5-1; J gene: TRBJ1-1; CDR3 protein: CASSRTGIANTEAFF
V gene: TRBV6-2/TRBV6-3; J gene: TRBJ1-6; CDR3 protein: CASSSAGGESPLHF
V gene: TRBV28; J gene: TRBJ1-2; CDR3 protein: CASRTTRTGAGYGYTF
V gene: TRBV2; J gene: TRBJ2-5; CDR3 protein: CASSSNQETQYF
V gene: TRBV3-1/TRBV3-2; J gene: TRBJ2-1; CDR3 protein: CASSQDYGTGVFDEQFF
V gene: TRBV6-2/TRBV6-3; J gene: TRBJ2-1; CDR3 protein: CASSDRARGQFF
V gene: TRBV5-1; J gene: TRBJ1-6; CDR3 protein: CASSSLQGGNSPLHF
V gene: TRBV5-6; J gene: TRBJ2-2; CDR3 protein: CASTRYARQGTGELFF
V gene: TRBV24-1; J gene: TRBJ2-5; CDR3 protein: CATSPKGLGALETQYF
V gene: TRBV5-4; J gene: TRBJ2-2; CDR3 protein: CASSLGGTGRAPELFF
V gene: TRBV7-2; J gene: TRBJ2-3; CDR3 protein: CASSLMAGATTDTQYF
V gene: TRBV11-3; J gene: TRBJ2-2; CDR3 protein: CASSLGQGLKNTGELFF
V gene: TRBV20-1; J gene: TRBJ2-3; CDR3 protein: CSASRRRLAGDTDTQYF
V gene: TRBV3-1/TRBV3-2; J gene: TRBJ1-2; CDR3 protein: CASSQPGSYGYTF
V gene: TRBV6-5; J gene: TRBJ2-1; CDR3 protein: CASSKRRQDYNEQFF
V gene: TRBV7-8; J gene: TRBJ2-7; CDR3 protein: CASSSMGLAGVEQYF
V gene: TRBV30; J gene: TRBJ2-7; CDR3 protein: CAWSKGGANEQYF
V gene: TRBV20-1; J gene: TRBJ2-5; CDR3 protein: CSASYQRGAPGKTQYF
V gene: TRBV16; J gene: TRBJ1-5; CDR3 protein: CASSQLRDQPQHF
V gene: TRBV21-1; J gene: TRBJ1-5; CDR3 protein: CASSKEEGSNQPQHF
V gene: TRBV9; J gene: TRBJ1-1; CDR3 protein: CASSVQGGEAFF
V gene: TRBV6-5; J gene: TRBJ1-2; CDR3 protein: CASSYSDSDNYGYTF
V gene: TRBV18; J gene: TRBJ1-6; CDR3 protein: CASSQDREINRDSPLHF
V gene: TRBV9; J gene: TRBJ2-3; CDR3 protein: CASSVLAGTSTDTQYF
V gene: TRBV11-2; J gene: TRBJ2-5; CDR3 protein: CASSLTLETQYF
V gene: TRBV21-1; J gene: TRBJ1-6; CDR3 protein: CASSKGGRTNNSPLHF
V gene: TRBV7-2; J gene: TRBJ2-3; CDR3 protein: CASSRGLAGGGTDTQYF
V gene: TRBV10-3; J gene: TRBJ2-7; CDR3 protein: CAISVQHLAGGSSYEQYF
V gene: TRBV18; J gene: TRBJ2-7; CDR3 protein: CASSRRQWSYEQYF
V gene: TRBV5-5; J gene: TRBJ1-1; CDR3 protein: CASSYFGGTEAFF
V gene: TRBV6-5; J gene: TRBJ1-5; CDR3 protein: CASSGTGVSNQPQHF
V gene: TRBV4-1; J gene: TRBJ2-5; CDR3 protein: CASSQDRLAGGETQYF
V gene: TRBV7-2; J gene: TRBJ1-2; CDR3 protein: CASSSIGRGGYTF
V gene: TRBV19; J gene: TRBJ1-6; CDR3 protein: CASSIPRGGNSPLHF
V gene: TRBV21-1; J gene: TRBJ2-1; CDR3 protein: CASSNLTGAGNEQFF
V gene: TRBV5-1; J gene: TRBJ1-1; CDR3 protein: CASSRGDSPGSEAFF
V gene: TRBV30; J gene: TRBJ1-1; CDR3 protein: CAYKQGPNTEAFF
V gene: TRBV7-9; J gene: TRBJ1-1; CDR3 protein: CASSLVGGFTEAFF
V gene: TRBV6-2/TRBV6-3; J gene: TRBJ1-4; CDR3 protein: CASSPLGGVDEKLFF
V gene: TRBV5-8; J gene: TRBJ2-6; CDR3 protein: CASSLGDSTSGANVLTF
V gene: TRBV5-1; J gene: TRBJ2-7; CDR3 protein: CASSLAAGGIYEQYF
V gene: TRBV4-1; J gene: TRBJ2-7; CDR3 protein: CASSQDLAGRAYEQYF
V gene: TRBV15; J gene: TRBJ1-2; CDR3 protein: CATSKGENYGYTF
V gene: TRBV4-3; J gene: TRBJ2-5; CDR3 protein: CASSQLAGGETQYF
V gene: TRBV5-8; J gene: TRBJ2-2; CDR3 protein: CASSLIRSGVDTGELFF